This T cell receptor beta chain was captured in a study of blood T cell repertoires in COVID-19. The CDR3 sequence is 14 residues long. Between the trimmed V and J ends, which lost 3 bases and 2 bases, there was a span of 11 bases. Per the germline V gene, CDR1 is GTSNPN and CDR2 is SVGIG (reference sequence). The assay was immunoSEQ multiplex PCR, and TCRdb's table has in-frame clones only and misses some. This table has 120,000 or so clones, about 85% appearing once. The chain recombines TRBV30 with TRBJ1-5; D is possibly TRBD1 (6 bases). The sequence came from a man aged 60-69 years with acute or convalescent COVID-19. The sequenced sample consisted of peripheral blood. The CDR3 DNA reads TGTGCCTGGAGCACAGGGTCTGGCAATCAGCCCCAGCATTTT. Translation: CAWSTGSGNQPQHF.